A single T cell receptor (beta chain) is shown here with its context. Antigen: not known. V gave up 5 bases and J gave up 8 bases, with 19 bases separating them. The CDR3 loop spans 15 amino acids. Germline V gives CDR1 SGHAT, CDR2 FQNNGV. This sample is part of a study of T cell repertoires in cytomegalovirus infection. About the study: Epitope selection comprised recently identified HLA-C-restricted CMV epitopes and well-studied HLA-B-restricted CMV epitopes. It was the public TCR beta signatures that indicated both CMV infection and matching HLA type. Overall study findings and caveats: Summed public TCR beta family frequency identified CMV carriers bearing the relevant HLA. Clonotype analysis showed dominance of the ex vivo response by HLA-C-restricted CMV-specific TCR beta clonotypes.

TCRdb itself ran the reads through MiXCR, one entry per CDR3 protein. The top ten hold 40% to 60% of the sample, which has about 570,000 distinct CDR3 sequences, around two fifths seen once. The chain joins TRBV11-2 to TRBJ1-3; TRBD1 is a possible D gene (5 bases). The sequencing used cultured PBMCs, collected from culture after CMV antigen stimulation. The source of this sequence is a human donor in good health (CMV status not recorded). Some clones in this sample may be carry-over from other donors' samples. The DNA for the CDR3 is TGTGCCAGCAGCCACCGGGGGTTTTTTGTGGACACCATATATTTT. Amino acids: CASSHRGFFVDTIYF.